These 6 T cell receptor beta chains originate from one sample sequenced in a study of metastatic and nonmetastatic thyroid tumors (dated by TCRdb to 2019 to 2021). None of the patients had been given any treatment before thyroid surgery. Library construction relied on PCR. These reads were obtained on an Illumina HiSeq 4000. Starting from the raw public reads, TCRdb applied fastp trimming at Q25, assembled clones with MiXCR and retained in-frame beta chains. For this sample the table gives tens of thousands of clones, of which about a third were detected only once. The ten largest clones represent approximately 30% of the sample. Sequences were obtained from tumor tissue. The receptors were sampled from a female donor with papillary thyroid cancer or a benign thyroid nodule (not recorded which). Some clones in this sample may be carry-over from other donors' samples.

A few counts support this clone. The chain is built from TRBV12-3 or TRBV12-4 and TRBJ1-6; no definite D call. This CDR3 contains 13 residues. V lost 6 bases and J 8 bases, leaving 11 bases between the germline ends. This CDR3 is CASSSGPHSPLHF. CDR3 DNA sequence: TGTGCCAGCAGCTCCGGGCCTCATTCACCCCTCCACTTT.

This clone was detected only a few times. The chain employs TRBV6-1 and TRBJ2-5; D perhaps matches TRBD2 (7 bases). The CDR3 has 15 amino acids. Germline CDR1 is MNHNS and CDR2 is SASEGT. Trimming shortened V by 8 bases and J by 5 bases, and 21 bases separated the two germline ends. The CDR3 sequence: CASQAGGTGGETQYF. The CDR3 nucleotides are TGTGCCAGCCAAGCCGGGGGCACGGGGGGTGAGACCCAGTACTTC.

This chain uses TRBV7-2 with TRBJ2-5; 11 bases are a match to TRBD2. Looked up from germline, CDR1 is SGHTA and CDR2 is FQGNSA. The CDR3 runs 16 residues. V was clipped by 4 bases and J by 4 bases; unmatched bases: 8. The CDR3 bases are TGTGCCAGCAGCTCGATCATAGCGGGAGGGGCAGAGACCCAGTACTTC. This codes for CASSSIIAGGAETQYF.

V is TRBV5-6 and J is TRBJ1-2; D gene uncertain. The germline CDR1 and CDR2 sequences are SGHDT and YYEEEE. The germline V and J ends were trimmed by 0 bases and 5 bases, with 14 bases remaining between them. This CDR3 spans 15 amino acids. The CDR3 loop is CASSLGPGATYGYTF. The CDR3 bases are TGTGCCAGCAGCTTGGGGCCGGGAGCTACTTATGGCTACACCTTC.

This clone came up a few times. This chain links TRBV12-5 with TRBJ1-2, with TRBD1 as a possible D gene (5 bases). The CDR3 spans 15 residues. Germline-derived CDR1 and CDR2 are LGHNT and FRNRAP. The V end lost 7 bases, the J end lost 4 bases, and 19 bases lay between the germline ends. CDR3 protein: CASAPLQPGLYGYTF. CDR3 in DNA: TGTGCTAGTGCCCCCCTCCAACCGGGGCTCTATGGCTACACCTTC.

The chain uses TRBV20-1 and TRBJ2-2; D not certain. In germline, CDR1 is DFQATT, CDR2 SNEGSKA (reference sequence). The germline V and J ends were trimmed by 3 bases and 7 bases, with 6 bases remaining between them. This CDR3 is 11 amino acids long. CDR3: CSASRVGELFF. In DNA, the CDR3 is TGCAGTGCTAGCCGGGTCGGGGAGCTGTTTTTT.